These T cell receptor beta chains were read from a single sample in a study of T cells in Graves' hyperthyroidism and ophthalmopathy. One entry per CDR3 protein, called by TCRdb with MiXCR from the multiplex PCR reads. The sample lists around 25,000 distinct CDR3 sequences; 45% to 50% were seen once. Sequenced input: blood. Receptor source: a woman in her thirties or forties with Graves' hyperthyroidism that later progressed to Graves' ophthalmopathy. Each CDR3 is given with its conserved first and last residue. Fields, in order: J gene, V gene, D gene, clone size, CDR3 protein, CDR3 DNA. D genes are given only for firm matches. Where a row states a size, it is once, few, many or the class of an expanded clone; other rows omit it.

j_call: TRBJ2-3
v_call: TRBV20-1
d_call: TRBD2
clone_size: few
cdr3_aa: CSARGGTSLGSTDTQYF
cdr3_nt: TGCAGTGCTAGAGGTGGGACTAGCCTCGGGAGCACAGATACGCAGTATTTT

j_call: TRBJ2-1
v_call: TRBV7-9
d_call: TRBD2
clone_size: -
cdr3_aa: CASSPGTSGGSSYNEQFF
cdr3_nt: TGTGCCAGCAGCCCCGGGACTAGCGGGGGCAGCTCCTACAATGAGCAGTTCTTC

j_call: TRBJ2-3
v_call: TRBV20-1
d_call: -
clone_size: -
cdr3_aa: CSASTPKGRTDTQYF
cdr3_nt: TGCAGTGCTAGCACCCCCAAAGGGAGGACAGATACGCAGTATTTT

j_call: TRBJ1-6
v_call: TRBV7-9
d_call: -
clone_size: few
cdr3_aa: CASSSGTDSPLHF
cdr3_nt: TGTGCCAGCAGCTCTGGGACGGATTCACCCCTCCACTTT

j_call: TRBJ1-5
v_call: TRBV5-1
d_call: -
clone_size: once
cdr3_aa: CAGSLAPAGGDQPQHF
cdr3_nt: TGCGCCGGCAGCTTGGCTCCCGCCGGAGGCGATCAGCCCCAGCATTTC

j_call: TRBJ2-7
v_call: TRBV20-1
d_call: TRBD2
clone_size: -
cdr3_aa: CSASSGSDEQYF
cdr3_nt: TGCAGTGCCTCTAGCGGGAGTGACGAGCAGTACTTC

j_call: TRBJ2-2
v_call: TRBV29-1
d_call: -
clone_size: -
cdr3_aa: CSATEVGELVF
cdr3_nt: TGCAGCGCTACGGAGGTGGGGGAGCTGGTTTTT

j_call: TRBJ2-6
v_call: TRBV6-1
d_call: -
clone_size: -
cdr3_aa: CASSEDNPGADVLTF
cdr3_nt: TGTGCCAGCAGTGAAGACAACCCTGGGGCCGACGTCCTGACTTTC

j_call: TRBJ2-7
v_call: TRBV20-1
d_call: TRBD2
clone_size: -
cdr3_aa: CGMGGGTYEQYF
cdr3_nt: TGCGGAATGGGGGGGGGTACCTACGAGCAGTACTTC

j_call: TRBJ1-1
v_call: TRBV6-1
d_call: -
clone_size: many
cdr3_aa: CASSRGTTEAFF
cdr3_nt: TGTGCCAGCAGCCGGGGTACCACTGAAGCTTTCTTT

j_call: TRBJ2-1
v_call: TRBV2
d_call: -
clone_size: medium-sized
cdr3_aa: CASSVIGSTWDEQFF
cdr3_nt: TGTGCCAGCAGTGTTATAGGCTCAACCTGGGATGAGCAGTTCTTC

j_call: TRBJ1-1
v_call: TRBV20-1
d_call: -
clone_size: -
cdr3_aa: CSARDPGDTEAFF
cdr3_nt: TGCAGTGCTAGAGATCCAGGGGACACTGAAGCTTTCTTT

j_call: TRBJ1-2
v_call: TRBV20-1
d_call: -
clone_size: medium-sized
cdr3_aa: CSARGTPLNYGYTF
cdr3_nt: TGCAGTGCTAGGGGGACACCACTAAACTATGGCTACACCTTC

j_call: TRBJ2-1
v_call: TRBV2
d_call: TRBD2
clone_size: -
cdr3_aa: CAGHRREGLGGEQFF
cdr3_nt: TGTGCCGGGCATAGACGGGAGGGCCTAGGGGGTGAGCAGTTCTTC

j_call: TRBJ2-3
v_call: TRBV5-1
d_call: -
clone_size: -
cdr3_aa: CASSSGEADTQYF
cdr3_nt: TGCGCCAGCAGCTCAGGGGAAGCAGATACGCAGTATTTT

j_call: TRBJ2-3
v_call: TRBV4-1
d_call: -
clone_size: once
cdr3_aa: CASSPFDYTDTQYF
cdr3_nt: TGCGCCAGCAGCCCTTTCGACTACACAGATACGCAGTATTTT

j_call: TRBJ2-1
v_call: TRBV10-3
d_call: -
clone_size: medium-sized
cdr3_aa: CAIRDVYNEQFF
cdr3_nt: TGTGCCATCCGGGACGTGTACAATGAGCAGTTCTTC

j_call: TRBJ2-5
v_call: TRBV7-9
d_call: -
clone_size: -
cdr3_aa: CASLRPGWETQYF
cdr3_nt: TGTGCCAGCCTCAGGCCGGGATGGGAGACCCAGTACTTC

j_call: TRBJ2-1
v_call: TRBV20-1
d_call: TRBD1
clone_size: few
cdr3_aa: CSAGTGGSISNEQFF
cdr3_nt: TGCAGTGCTGGGACAGGGGGTTCTATTTCCAATGAGCAGTTCTTC

j_call: TRBJ1-4
v_call: TRBV25-1
d_call: TRBD1
clone_size: medium-sized
cdr3_aa: CASSDGTGGNEKLFF
cdr3_nt: TGTGCCAGCAGTGACGGGACAGGGGGGAATGAAAAACTGTTTTTT

j_call: TRBJ1-4
v_call: TRBV3-1
d_call: TRBD1
clone_size: many
cdr3_aa: CASSQRGRGEKLFF
cdr3_nt: TGTGCCAGCAGCCAAAGGGGCAGGGGGGAAAAACTGTTTTTT

j_call: TRBJ1-5
v_call: TRBV20-1
d_call: -
clone_size: medium-sized
cdr3_aa: CSARQGFSAQHF
cdr3_nt: TGCAGTGCTAGACAGGGGTTCTCGGCCCAGCATTTT

j_call: TRBJ2-5
v_call: TRBV20-1
d_call: TRBD2
clone_size: -
cdr3_aa: CSARDPSGRAEGETQYF
cdr3_nt: TGCAGTGCTAGAGATCCGAGCGGGAGGGCCGAGGGGGAGACCCAGTACTTC

j_call: TRBJ2-1
v_call: TRBV7-2
d_call: -
clone_size: -
cdr3_aa: CTSSLEDSAYNEQFF
cdr3_nt: TGTACCAGCAGCTTAGAGGACAGCGCTTACAATGAGCAGTTCTTC

j_call: TRBJ2-7
v_call: TRBV20-1
d_call: TRBD2
clone_size: -
cdr3_aa: CSAPTSGRAYEQYF
cdr3_nt: TGCAGTGCTCCGACTAGCGGGAGGGCCTACGAGCAGTACTTC

j_call: TRBJ2-1
v_call: TRBV7-3
d_call: -
clone_size: few
cdr3_aa: CASSLTAYNEQFF
cdr3_nt: TGTGCCAGCAGCTTAACAGCCTACAATGAGCAGTTCTTC

j_call: TRBJ2-3
v_call: TRBV28
d_call: TRBD2
clone_size: many
cdr3_aa: CASSLVRGRGADTQYF
cdr3_nt: TGTGCCAGCAGTTTAGTGCGCGGGAGAGGGGCGGATACGCAGTATTTT

j_call: TRBJ2-7
v_call: TRBV11-2
d_call: -
clone_size: many
cdr3_aa: CASSSMGPAGYEQYF
cdr3_nt: TGTGCCAGCAGCTCCATGGGACCAGCCGGCTACGAGCAGTACTTC

j_call: TRBJ1-2
v_call: TRBV19
d_call: -
clone_size: -
cdr3_aa: CASSTRGLGYTF
cdr3_nt: TGTGCCAGTAGTACCCGGGGGTTGGGCTACACCTTC

j_call: TRBJ1-2
v_call: TRBV11-2
d_call: TRBD1
clone_size: many
cdr3_aa: CASSPSGTDGYTF
cdr3_nt: TGTGCCAGCAGCCCCAGTGGGACAGATGGCTACACCTTC

j_call: TRBJ1-5
v_call: TRBV7-9
d_call: -
clone_size: -
cdr3_aa: CASSPQDNQPQHF
cdr3_nt: TGTGCCAGCAGCCCCCAGGACAATCAGCCCCAGCATTTT

j_call: TRBJ1-1
v_call: TRBV15
d_call: -
clone_size: -
cdr3_aa: CATTTDMYTEAYF
cdr3_nt: TGTGCCACCACCACCGATATGTACACTGAAGCTTACTTT

j_call: TRBJ2-7
v_call: TRBV7-2
d_call: TRBD1
clone_size: -
cdr3_aa: CASSLTGGARSSYEQYF
cdr3_nt: TGTGCCAGCAGCTTAACAGGGGGCGCAAGGAGCTCCTACGAGCAGTACTTC

j_call: TRBJ2-4
v_call: TRBV4-2
d_call: -
clone_size: -
cdr3_aa: CASSRPGEGGDIRYF
cdr3_nt: TGTGCCAGCAGCCGCCCTGGGGAGGGCGGGGACATTCGGTACTTC

j_call: TRBJ2-7
v_call: TRBV7-3
d_call: TRBD1
clone_size: few
cdr3_aa: CASSSGPGTGGYEQYF
cdr3_nt: TGTGCCAGCAGCTCCGGGCCAGGGACAGGGGGCTACGAGCAGTACTTC

j_call: TRBJ2-3
v_call: TRBV18
d_call: -
clone_size: few
cdr3_aa: CASSQVLTDTQYF
cdr3_nt: TGTGCCAGCTCGCAGGTCCTCACAGATACGCAGTATTTT

j_call: TRBJ2-1
v_call: TRBV24-1
d_call: -
clone_size: -
cdr3_aa: CATLWCSGIHTDTQFF
cdr3_nt: TGTGCCACATTGTGGTGTAGCGGTATACACACAGATACGCAGTTCTTC

j_call: TRBJ1-5
v_call: TRBV25-1
d_call: TRBD1
clone_size: once
cdr3_aa: CASSETGKYNQPQHF
cdr3_nt: TGTGCCAGCAGTGAGACAGGGAAATACAATCAGCCCCAGCATTTT

j_call: TRBJ2-3
v_call: TRBV30
d_call: TRBD2
clone_size: -
cdr3_aa: CAWSPLAGLSTDTQYF
cdr3_nt: TGTGCCTGGAGTCCCCTAGCGGGATTAAGCACAGATACGCAGTATTTT

j_call: TRBJ2-7
v_call: TRBV20-1
d_call: TRBD1
clone_size: once
cdr3_aa: CSARQGQYYEQYF
cdr3_nt: TGCAGTGCTAGACAGGGACAGTACTACGAGCAGTACTTC

j_call: TRBJ1-3
v_call: TRBV11-2
d_call: -
clone_size: -
cdr3_aa: CASGNSGNTIYF
cdr3_nt: TGTGCCAGTGGCAACTCTGGAAACACCATATATTTT